These 6 T cell receptor beta chains came from one sample sequenced in a study of regulatory T cells in long-lasting Graves disease. Through Arm-PCR of CDR3 regions and iRepertoire HTBI primers, TCR beta libraries were built. TCRdb re-called the multiplex PCR reads through MiXCR, storing one row per CDR3 protein. The table records 400,000 to 500,000 distinct CDR3 sequences, approximately 14% of them present only once. Noted time point: newly diagnosed GD, antithyroid drugs for less than 3 months. PBMC-derived RNA was used for the TCR library. This sample also belongs to another study, concerning T cells in Graves' hyperthyroidism and ophthalmopathy.

The specimen comprised peripheral blood mononuclear cells (PBMCs), sampled at new diagnosis, from a patient treated with antithyroid drugs. All receptors come from a woman aged 50 to 60 with Graves disease.

Many counts were recorded for this clonotype. The rearrangement links TRBV28 to TRBJ1-2, with 7 positions matching TRBD1. Germline values: CDR1 MDHEN, CDR2 SYDVKM. The V segment lost 5 bases and the J segment 5 bases; nucleotides outside the gene matches: 8. This CDR3 is built from 14 residues. CDR3 nucleotides: TGTGCCAGCAGTCGCCAGGGGGTAGGGTATGGCTACACCTTC. It encodes CASSRQGVGYGYTF.

This clonotype appeared a few times. This rearrangement joins TRBV24-1 to TRBJ2-5; D gene unclear. Germline V gene lookup returns CDR1 KGHDR and CDR2 SFDVKD. The ends were cut back, 4 bases at V and 2 bases at J, with 10 bases in the middle. The CDR3 consists of 14 residues. CDR3 nucleotides: TGTGCCACCAGTGAAAGTACGGTACAAGAGACCCAGTACTTC. It translates to CATSESTVQETQYF.

This clonotype was counted many times. The CDR3 region is CASSVPRDTGELFF. CDR3 DNA sequence: TGCGCCAGCAGCGTACCCAGGGACACCGGGGAGCTGTTTTTT. The V and J genes are TRBV5-1 and TRBJ2-2; maybe TRBD1 (5 bases). The CDR3 has 14 amino acids. V lost 4 bases, J lost 3 bases, and 10 bases lay in between. The germline gives CDR1 SGHRS, CDR2 YFSETQ.

On this clonotype: This sequence may be a read error, since a much larger clone differs from it by one base. This sequence joins TRBV11-2 and TRBJ1-1; D is unresolved. Trimming pared 0 bases from V and 0 bases from J, leaving 5 bases between. The germline gives CDR1 SGHAT, CDR2 FQNNGV. The CDR3 is 14 residues long. This CDR3 reads CASSLERMNTEAFF. CDR3 DNA sequence: TGTGCCAGCAGCTTAGAACGGATGAACACTGAAGCTTTCTTT.

In this sample, this clonotype turned up many times. This chain connects TRBV30 to TRBJ2-5; D perhaps matches TRBD2 (5 bases). The length of the CDR3 is 15 residues. Trimming took 4 bases from V and 2 from J, leaving 17 bases between them. Looked up from germline, CDR1 is GTSNPN and CDR2 is SVGIG (reference sequence). The CDR3 coding sequence is TGTGCCTGGACCCCCCTACTAGAGGGACAAGAGACCCAGTACTTC. This codes for CAWTPLLEGQETQYF.

This clonotype was seen repeatedly, ten times or more. The chain uses TRBV12-5 and TRBJ1-5; D may be TRBD1 (5 bases). The germline gives CDR1 LGHNT, CDR2 FRNRAP. The CDR3 is made up of 16 amino acids. Trimming pared 6 bases from V and 5 bases from J, leaving 20 bases between. The chain's CDR3 is CASGISRAGRDQPQHF. For the CDR3, the DNA is TGTGCTAGTGGGATCTCCCGAGCAGGGAGGGATCAGCCCCAGCATTTT.